The clone carrying this T cell receptor beta chain was detected a few times. The data were obtained in a study of T cells of healthy individuals. Germline-derived CDR1 and CDR2 are DFQATT and SNEGSKA (reference sequence). With V trimmed by 0 bases and J by 5 bases, 5 bases remained unmatched. The CDR3 consists of 16 residues. TCRdb re-called the 5' RACE reads through MiXCR, storing one row per CDR3 protein. Of about 53,000 distinct CDR3 sequences in the sample, roughly 15% were seen once. The sequence came from a human donor in good health. The chain is built from TRBV20-1 and TRBJ2-2; 11 bases align to TRBD1. In nucleotides, the CDR3 is TGCAGTGCTAGAGATAGTGGGACAGGGGGAACCGGGGAGCTGTTTTTT. The encoded protein is CSARDSGTGGTGELFF.